This T cell receptor (beta chain) was identified during a study of T cells in Graves' hyperthyroidism and ophthalmopathy. Regions amplified from RNA transcripts were the TCR beta CDR3 regions. Primed by the HTBI set, a first-round RT-PCR was run on the TCR CDR3. TCRdb used MiXCR to reprocess the multiplex PCR reads, holding one entry per CDR3 protein. The repertoire holds fewer than 400,000 distinct CDR3 sequences, with about a sixth as singletons. V was clipped by 4 bases and J by 5 bases; unmatched bases: 2. The V gene's germline CDR1 is SQVTM and CDR2 ANQGSEA. CDR3 length: 13 residues. The PBMCs were sourced from fresh peripheral blood (approximately 9.6 ml). This clonotype was observed a handful of times.

The sequenced sample consisted of blood. The V and J genes are TRBV29-1 and TRBJ2-1; TRBD2 matches 10 bases. The sequence came from a woman aged 18-29 years with Graves' hyperthyroidism that later progressed to Graves' ophthalmopathy. CDR3 coding DNA: TGCAGCGTTGGCAGCGGGGGGGACAATGAGCAGTTCTTC. Amino acids: CSVGSGGDNEQFF.